What follows are 30 T cell receptor beta chains derived from one specimen sequenced in a study of radiation and T cells in renal cell carcinoma. The repertoire was sequenced with immunoSEQ multiplex PCR; TCRdb's copy has only in-frame clones and lacks some. Among some 16,000 clones listed, 50% were seen once. Treatment described: 15 Gy SBRT to primary tumor, nephrectomy 4 weeks later. The sample was tumor tissue, taken from a patient whose treatment included radiotherapy and nephrectomy. These receptors came from an older woman with renal cell carcinoma.

This clone was recorded many times. The chain links TRBV4-2 to TRBJ2-5, with D unclear. The CDR3 extends over 13 amino acids. V lost 1 base, J lost 1 base, and 4 bases lay in between. The germline V gene has CDR1 LGHNA and CDR2 YNFKEQ. The CDR3 protein is CASSQVVQETQYF. The CDR3 DNA reads as TGTGCCAGCAGCCAAGTTGTCCAAGAGACCCAGTACTTC.

This chain uses TRBV9 with TRBJ1-5; D may be TRBD1 (6 bases). V lost 3 bases to trimming and J lost 7 bases, with 17 bases between them. CDR1 and CDR2 (germline): SGDLS, YYNGEE. There are 15 residues in the CDR3. CDR3 sequence reads: CASSELGGQGQPQHF. The CDR3 nucleotides are TGTGCCAGCAGCGAACTGGGGGGGCAGGGCCAGCCCCAGCATTTT. The full variable domain, its missing parts supplied by reference TRBV9 and TRBJ1-5, is DSGVTQTPKHLITATGQRVTLRCSPRSGDLSVYWYQQSLDQGLQFLIQYYNGEERAKGNILERFSAQQFPDLHSELNLSSLELGDSALYFCASSELGGQGQPQHFGDGTRLSIL.

The CDR3 nucleotides read TGTGCCAGCAGCTTGACGCCGACGGTTAATCAGCCCCAGCATTTT. Translating gives CASSLTPTVNQPQHF. V is TRBV5-5 and J is TRBJ1-5; D is uncertain. Germline V gene lookup returns CDR1 SGHKS and CDR2 YYEKEE (reference sequence). The V end was cut by 1 base, the J end by 4 bases, with 12 bases between. The CDR3 consists of 15 residues.

The chain links TRBV9 to TRBJ1-4; 9 bases map to TRBD1. V lost 1 base to trimming and J lost 8 bases; unmatched junction nucleotides: 6. The length of the CDR3 is 15 residues. Germline V gene data show CDR1 as SGDLS and CDR2 as YYNGEE. DNA of the CDR3: TGTGCCAGCAGCGTAAAGGGACAGGGAAAAGAAAAACTGTTTTTT. Its translation: CASSVKGQGKEKLFF.

The CDR3 region has the DNA TGTGCCAGCAGCCGTAGCGCAGACTCGAACACTGAAGCTTTCTTT. It encodes CASSRSADSNTEAFF. The chain couples TRBV9 to TRBJ1-1; D call uncertain. The CDR3 has 15 residues. From germline, CDR1 is SGDLS and CDR2 YYNGEE. The V end was cut by 4 bases, the J end by 1 base, with 14 bases between.

The table lists this clone with a few counts. This chain joins TRBV7-2 and TRBJ1-1; TRBD1 might be the D (6 bases). Trimming took off 5 bases at V and 1 base at J, with 14 bases between the two ends. The CDR3 extends over 15 amino acids. The germline CDR1 and CDR2 sequences are SGHTA and FQGNSA. DNA of the CDR3: TGTGCCAGCAGCCTTATAGGACAGTGGAACACTGAAGCTTTCTTT. It yields the protein CASSLIGQWNTEAFF. The complete variable domain, with remaining parts taken from reference TRBV7-2 and TRBJ1-1, reads GAGVSQSPSNKVTEKGKDVELRCDPISGHTALYWYRQSLGQGLEFLIYFQGNSAPDKSGLPSDRFSAERTGGSVSTLTIQRTQQEDSAVYLCASSLIGQWNTEAFFGQGTRLTVV.

The chain employs TRBV28 and TRBJ1-2; 9 bases agree with TRBD1. V dropped 6 bases and J dropped 6; count of bases not matched to a gene: 5. The CDR3 has 13 residues. The germline gives CDR1 MDHEN, CDR2 SYDVKM. The CDR3 sequence is CASREQGADGYTF. The CDR3 DNA reads TGTGCCAGCAGGGAACAGGGGGCGGATGGCTACACCTTC.

The rearrangement links TRBV19 to TRBJ1-1; 8 positions match TRBD1. This CDR3 has 15 residues. Germline V gene data show CDR1 as LNHDA and CDR2 as SQIVND (reference sequence). The V segment lost 5 bases and the J segment 1 base; nucleotides outside the gene matches: 6. The CDR3 sequence: CASSLRTGRNTEAFF. CDR3 coding DNA: TGTGCCAGTAGTCTCCGGACAGGGAGGAACACTGAAGCTTTCTTT.

This clone was counted ten times or more. The chain is built from TRBV2 and TRBJ1-2, with 9 bases that match TRBD1. V shed 7 bases and J 2 bases; nucleotides not matched to a gene: 8. The CDR3 runs 15 residues. Germline V lookup: CDR1 SNHLY, CDR2 FYNNEI. CDR3 nucleotide sequence: TGTGCCAGCATCCCGGACAGGGGCGTAAACTATGGCTACACCTTC. It translates to CASIPDRGVNYGYTF.

This chain joins TRBV7-9 and TRBJ1-2, with D perhaps matching TRBD1 (5 bases). Trimming removed 5 bases from V and 7 bases from J, with 14 bases in between. The CDR3 has 13 residues. CDR1 SEHNR and CDR2 FQNEAQ come from the germline V gene (reference sequence). For the CDR3, the DNA is TGTGCCAGCAGCCAGGGACGGAGCTTTGGCTACACCTTC. Its protein product is CASSQGRSFGYTF.

The chain has TRBV5-6 and TRBJ2-3; 11 positions match TRBD2. V trimming: 4 bases; J trimming: 3 bases; junction bases outside the gene matches: 7. Per the germline V gene, CDR1 is SGHDT and CDR2 is YYEEEE. The CDR3 runs to 16 residues. Here the CDR3 reads CASSHLAGGLTDTQYF. The CDR3 bases are TGTGCCAGCAGCCACTTAGCGGGGGGGTTAACAGATACGCAGTATTTT.

This clone was observed a few times. J is TRBJ2-5 and V is TRBV11-2; 7 nucleotides match TRBD1. J was trimmed by 7 bases and V by 11 bases; bases with no gene match: 13. Germline CDR1 reads SGHAT; CDR2 reads FQNNGV. There are 13 residues in the CDR3. The CDR3 DNA sequence: TGTGCCTCAGCTGAAGACAGGGTGGCGACCCAGTACTTC. Encoded protein: CASAEDRVATQYF.

CDR3 loop: CASSRDRGNEKLFF. CDR3 DNA sequence: TGTGCCAGCAGCCGGGACAGGGGGAATGAAAAACTGTTTTTT. The chain couples TRBV7-9 to TRBJ1-4; TRBD1 agrees at 11 bases. This CDR3 has 14 residues. Germline trimming cut 5 bases from V and 5 bases from J; bases unmatched to any gene: 1. Per the germline V gene, CDR1 is SEHNR and CDR2 is FQNEAQ (reference sequence).

The CDR3 DNA follows: TGTGCCACCAGCAGCGAGGGGGGGAGCTTGAGGGGCACTGAAGCTTTCTTT. This translates into CATSSEGGSLRGTEAFF. The genes are TRBV15 and TRBJ1-1; weak D call: TRBD1 (6 bases). Germline loops: CDR1 LNHNV, CDR2 YYDKDF (reference sequence). This CDR3 comprises 17 residues. The V end lost 3 bases, the J end lost 4 bases, and 21 bases lay between the germline ends.

The rearrangement joins TRBV5-4 to TRBJ2-5, with D maybe TRBD2 (5 bases). Trimming shortened V by 5 bases and J by 5 bases, and 16 bases separated the two germline ends. CDR1 SGHNT and CDR2 YYREEE come from the germline V gene (reference sequence). This CDR3 comprises 14 residues. The CDR3 nucleotides are TGTGCCAGCAGATTCTTGAACCGAGGGGAGACCCAGTACTTC. Its translation: CASRFLNRGETQYF.

The rearrangement links TRBV5-6 to TRBJ2-1; TRBD2 agrees at 11 bases. This CDR3 has 15 residues. Germline V gene lookup returns CDR1 SGHDT and CDR2 YYEEEE. V gave up 1 base and J gave up 6 bases; unmatched junction bases: 3. The CDR3 DNA sequence: TGTGCCAGCAGCTTGACTAGCGGGAGAACCAATGAGCAGTTCTTC. Protein: CASSLTSGRTNEQFF.

The chain is built from TRBV7-8 and TRBJ2-7; D remains unclear. V lost 0 bases, J lost 4 bases, and 7 bases lay in between. Germline V lookup: CDR1 SGHVS, CDR2 FQNEAQ. This CDR3 has 13 amino acids. As DNA, the CDR3 is TGTGCCAGCAGCTTAGCGAACTCGTACGAGCAGTACTTC. It translates to CASSLANSYEQYF.

This chain connects TRBV5-1 to TRBJ1-1; no definite D call. Trimming removed 3 bases at V and 1 base at J, with 13 bases between. The CDR3 has 15 amino acids. Germline assignment: CDR1 SGHRS and CDR2 YFSETQ. The CDR3 bases are TGCGCCAGCAGCTCGCTCCAAAGTCGGAACACTGAAGCTTTCTTT. Translating gives CASSSLQSRNTEAFF. The full variable domain, completed using reference TRBV5-1 and TRBJ1-1, is KAGVTQTPRYLIKTRGQQVTLSCSPISGHRSVSWYQQTPGQGLQFLFEYFSETQRNKGNFPGRFSGRQFSNSRSEMNVSTLELGDSALYLCASSSLQSRNTEAFFGQGTRLTVV.

The chain joins TRBV30 to TRBJ1-1, with TRBD1 matching over 9 bases. The CDR3 contains 14 residues. Germline V gene sequence: CDR1 GTSNPN, CDR2 SVGIG (reference sequence). V was clipped by 2 bases and J by 3 bases; unmatched bases: 4. CDR3 sequence reads: CAWSRTGVDTEAFF. CDR3 nucleotide sequence: TGTGCCTGGAGTAGGACAGGGGTGGACACTGAAGCTTTCTTT.

The chain has TRBV9 and TRBJ1-1; D call uncertain. V was trimmed by 4 bases and J by 3 bases, leaving 16 bases between them. Germline V gene sequence: CDR1 SGDLS, CDR2 YYNGEE. This CDR3 contains 15 residues. CDR3 nucleotide sequence: TGTGCCAGCAGCCCCAGACCCAATTGGGACACTGAAGCTTTCTTT. It specifies CASSPRPNWDTEAFF.

The chain is built from TRBV7-2 and TRBJ2-7, with 7 bases fitting TRBD1. This CDR3 contains 13 residues. Germline CDR1 is SGHTA and CDR2 is FQGNSA. V shed 9 bases, J shed 7 bases, and the junction held 12 bases outside the gene matches. The CDR3 sequence is CASATDRAQEQYF. The CDR3 DNA reads TGTGCCAGTGCCACTGACAGGGCACAAGAGCAGTACTTC.

The chain carries TRBV4-3 and TRBJ2-6; TRBD1 might be the D (5 bases). The V end was cut by 0 bases, the J end by 4 bases, with 10 bases between. The CDR3 spans 16 residues. Germline V gives CDR1 LGHNA, CDR2 YSLEER. This CDR3 is CASSQDTGSGANVLTF. CDR3 sequence (DNA): TGCGCCAGCAGCCAAGATACAGGATCCGGGGCCAACGTCCTGACTTTC.

The chain has TRBV4-1 and TRBJ1-1, with D unclear. CDR3 size: 14 residues. The ends were cut back, 0 bases at V and 5 bases at J, with 10 bases in the middle. Germline V CDR1 and CDR2: MGHRA, YSYEKL. CDR3 DNA: TGCGCCAGCAGCCAAGAGACGCGCGGGACTGAAGCTTTCTTT. Protein sequence: CASSQETRGTEAFF.

This clone showed up just a few times. The V gene is TRBV5-1, the J gene TRBJ2-2; D uncertain. V was shortened by 4 bases and J by 8 bases, with 15 bases between the two germline ends. Germline V gene data show CDR1 as SGHRS and CDR2 as YFSETQ. CDR3 size: 14 residues. The CDR3 bases are TGCGCCAGCAGCCTAACCGGACGGGCGGGGGAGCTGTTTTTT. This sequence encodes CASSLTGRAGELFF.

The chain links TRBV9 to TRBJ2-3, with 14 bases matching TRBD2. The CDR3 is 18 amino acids. Germline V gene sequence: CDR1 SGDLS, CDR2 YYNGEE. V shed 4 bases, J shed 3 bases, and the junction held 10 bases outside the gene matches. The CDR3 region has the DNA TGTGCCAGCAGCCCCCAAGCTCGACTAGCGGGGGGGACAGATACGCAGTATTTT. Encoded protein: CASSPQARLAGGTDTQYF.

The rearrangement joins TRBV4-1 to TRBJ1-1; 9 bases line up with TRBD1. The ends lost 5 bases at V and 3 bases at J; junction bases unmatched: 7. The CDR3 has 15 residues. The V gene's germline CDR1 is MGHRA and CDR2 YSYEKL. The chain's CDR3 is CASSYYRGRDTEAFF. DNA of the CDR3: TGCGCCAGCAGCTATTACAGGGGGCGCGACACTGAAGCTTTCTTT.

J is TRBJ2-2 and V is TRBV5-6, with TRBD2 as a possible D gene (6 bases). Trimming shortened V by 4 bases and J by 1 base, and 11 bases separated the two germline ends. Germline V CDR1 and CDR2: SGHDT, YYEEEE. The CDR3 sequence is 15 residues long. CDR3 coding DNA: TGTGCCAGCAGCCCCGTCGGGGGGAACACCGGGGAGCTGTTTTTT. This codes for CASSPVGGNTGELFF.

This clone was counted a single time. This chain links TRBV28 with TRBJ2-6; 7 bases agree with TRBD2. The ends lost 5 bases at V and 2 bases at J; junction bases unmatched: 3. The CDR3 spans 15 residues. CDR1 and CDR2 (germline): MDHEN, SYDVKM. CDR3 residues: CASSASGTGANVLTF. The CDR3 nucleotides read TGTGCCAGCAGTGCGAGCGGGACTGGGGCCAACGTCCTGACTTTC.

The chain joins TRBV4-3 to TRBJ2-3; D gene uncertain. The germline gives CDR1 LGHNA, CDR2 YSLEER. V lost 3 bases and J 2 bases, leaving 12 bases between the germline ends. This CDR3 has 15 residues. The CDR3 DNA follows: TGCGCCAGCAGCCAGGGGAATCGGGCCACAGATACGCAGTATTTT. Protein product: CASSQGNRATDTQYF.

This clone appeared a few times. This chain uses TRBV6-5 with TRBJ2-1; no firm D call. In germline, CDR1 is MNHEY, CDR2 SVGAGI. The V and J ends lost 7 bases and 5 bases respectively, with 3 bases between them. This CDR3 is 10 amino acids long. The CDR3 spells CASMNNEQFF. The CDR3 nucleotides are TGTGCCAGCATGAACAATGAGCAGTTCTTC.